This TCR beta chain is from a study of blood T cells in healthy people across ages (dated by TCRdb to 2013 to 2016). Study-wide context: In model experiments, template switching captured roughly one uniquely barcoded TCR beta cDNA molecule for every two T cells. To track age-related changes in TCR beta repertoire diversity, the study relied on deep sequencing normalized with unique cDNA molecular identifiers. Donors were grouped into four age groups: young (average roughly 15 years), middle-aged (39), aged (62) and long-lived (about 90). Donors of different ages were randomly distributed across sequencing lanes to avoid experimental bias. Two additional independent replicas of 1 million unique cDNA reads from the same blood draw were analyzed for two donors (one aged 18 to 30 and one aged 80 or older). Paper-wide results and their limitations: Total diversity estimates from one million sequenced T cells were considered lower bounds and underestimates. As age increased, observed TCR beta diversity per million T cells dropped in a roughly linear way, and a significant reduction was already evident by age 40. Observed TCR beta diversity correlated strongly with the percentage of naive T cells measured by flow cytometry. Donor CMV infection status was unknown, potentially confounding age-related changes in expanded clonotypes. Since profiling was done on bulk unsorted PBMCs, naive and antigen-experienced compartments could not be conclusively compared. Compared with the aged group, the long-lived group had more naive CD4+ T cells, fewer expanded clones and increased TCR diversity, a pattern suggesting age selection.

This clonotype occurred a few times. Its antigen is not yet known. Within one base of it there is no much larger clone, and no base qualities were kept. The library was obtained by 5' RACE. TCRdb shows the sequencer as Illumina HiSeq 2500. The second PCR ran for roughly 7 to 12 cycles and used a J-beta primer mix along with a sample-barcoded 5' primer. A template-switch 5' adaptor carrying 12 random nucleotides introduced a unique molecular identifier onto each TCR beta cDNA molecule. Each sample yielded at least 2.5 million CDR3-containing paired-end reads. The Mint cDNA synthesis kit, primed by a TRBC-specific oligonucleotide, was used to synthesize first-strand cDNA from all RNA. After uracil-DNA glycosylase treatment, a first 18-cycle PCR used universal primers M1SS and BC2_uni_R on all cDNA. The authors processed their data as follows. For normalization, 1 million high-quality reads, each with a distinct molecular identifier, were randomly selected from each sample. Reads sharing molecular identifiers were discarded rather than binned into consensus sequences. MiTCR, with a Q25 quality threshold and the strictest error-elimination algorithm, was used for CDR3 identification, clonotype clustering and error correction. A nonparametric unseen species model with Euler transformation was used to estimate lower-bound total TCR beta diversity. TCRdb reprocessed the public reads (quality trimming at Q25 with fastp, clone calling with MiXCR) and kept in-frame beta chains. Merged by CDR3 protein, the rows form single entries marked with the most common genes and DNA. These V and J calls rely on TCRdb rather than the paper's analysis. The table for this sample lists around 1,500,000 distinct CDR3 sequences; about 40% of them were counted only once. The top ten clones comprise 6.5% to 10% of the sample.

CDR1 and CDR2, looked up from the germline V gene, are MGHRA and YSYEKL. From its cysteine to its phenylalanine, the CDR3 spans 14 amino acids. Just CDR3 DNA is preserved here, 42 bases in frame from base 1. V loses 3 bases, J loses 8 bases, and the germline ends lie 16 bases apart. The donors were some 39 Caucasian individuals from Russia, aged 6 to 90 years, who were systemically healthy. Each donor gave ten milliliters of peripheral blood, collected into EDTA-treated Vacutainer tubes. Ficoll-Paque density-gradient centrifugation was used to isolate PBMCs, with at least 6 million per sample. Total RNA was extracted from PBMCs with Trizol reagent, with at least 5.5 micrograms obtained per sample. The percentages of naive CD45RAhigh/CD27high T cells were determined by flow cytometry on a PBMC aliquot from every donor.

The chain joins TRBV4-1 to TRBJ1-2, with an unclear D gene assignment. The sample consisted of blood. This sequence was found in a woman younger than 30 in good health. The CDR3 region: CASSQRTSLGGYTF. The DNA sequence is as follows: TGCGCCAGCAGCCAGAGGACTTCCCTAGGGGGCTACACCTTC.